This T cell receptor beta chain was sequenced for a study of naive and memory T cell subsets. General observations from the study: Potentially, T cell activation and differentiation skew this RNA-based measurement.

The CDR3 length is 17 residues. From germline, CDR1 is SGHTA and CDR2 FQGNSA. With V trimmed by 1 base and J by 7 bases, 13 bases remained unmatched. In this sample, this clonotype turned up many times. Its antigen is as yet unknown. Whole-blood samples were 2 to 2.5 ml of peripheral blood from healthy adult volunteers. An oligonucleotide containing a UMI was ligated to the 3' end of TCR cDNA. Input was roughly 1 to 1000 ng of DNase-treated total RNA without cell sorting. For blood and skin samples, reverse transcription used TCR alpha and beta constant primers. TCRdb called the 5' RACE reads again in MiXCR, with one record for every CDR3 protein. The table has 20,000 to 25,000 distinct CDR3 sequences, about 4% seen once.

The source of this sequence is a male donor in good health. The chain combines TRBV7-2 with TRBJ1-1; TRBD1 matches at 9 bases. CDR3 protein: CASSLEGSYRGLNEAFF. As DNA, the CDR3 is TGTGCCAGCAGCTTAGAAGGATCATACAGGGGGCTTAATGAAGCTTTCTTT.